Below are 22 T cell receptor beta chains sequenced from a single sample in a study of OX40 agonist ivuxolimab in advanced cancers. Clones were sequenced by immunoSEQ multiplex PCR, and TCRdb holds only the in-frame ones, with some missing. The sample lists about 76,000 clones; 85% to 90% were seen once. This sample comprised CD4+ or CD8+ T cells sorted from blood, obtained in a trial of the OX40 agonist ivuxolimab. These receptors were collected from an adult with an advanced solid tumor such as melanoma, head and neck, liver or kidney cancer.

This rearrangement joins TRBV6-1 to TRBJ1-2; TRBD1 might be the D (5 bases). The CDR3 has 13 residues. The germline CDR1 and CDR2 sequences are MNHNS and SASEGT. Trimming removed 7 bases at V and 3 bases at J, with 12 bases between. The CDR3 sequence: CASTLGRDYGYTF. CDR3 coding DNA: TGTGCCAGCACCCTGGGACGTGACTATGGCTACACCTTC.

This clone has a handful of counts. The gene calls are TRBV2 and TRBJ1-3; 8 bases agree with TRBD1. CDR1 and CDR2 (germline): SNHLY, FYNNEI. The length of the CDR3 is 16 residues. J gave up 4 bases and V 8 bases, and 13 bases lay outside the gene matches. CDR3 residues: CASGPVGGQGGNTIYF. The CDR3 DNA sequence: TGTGCCAGCGGCCCAGTGGGTGGACAGGGAGGAAACACCATATATTTT.

The gene calls are TRBV28 and TRBJ1-1, with 7 positions matching TRBD1. Germline V gene lookup returns CDR1 MDHEN and CDR2 SYDVKM. This CDR3 has 12 residues. Trimming removed 5 bases from V and 8 bases from J; junction bases left unmatched: 5. The CDR3 sequence: CASSPDREEAFF. In DNA form, the CDR3 reads TGTGCCAGCAGTCCCGACAGGGAGGAAGCTTTCTTT. The entire variable domain, with the rest obtained from reference TRBV28 and TRBJ1-1, is as follows: DVKVTQSSRYLVKRTGEKVFLECVQDMDHENMFWYRQDPGLGLRLIYFSYDVKMKEKGDIPEGYSVSREKKERFSLILESASTNQTSMYLCASSPDREEAFFGQGTRLTVV.

The CDR3 loop is CASSSAGRAPTVETQYF. In DNA form, the CDR3 reads TGTGCCAGCAGCTCGGCCGGTAGGGCGCCAACGGTAGAGACCCAGTACTTC. The chain combines TRBV5-4 with TRBJ2-5; the D is unclear. The CDR3 has 17 residues. The ends were cut back, 3 bases at V and 4 bases at J, with 22 bases in the middle. Germline values: CDR1 SGHNT, CDR2 YYREEE (reference sequence). The complete variable domain, with remaining parts taken from reference TRBV5-4 and TRBJ2-5, reads ETGVTQSPTHLIKTRGQQVTLRCSSQSGHNTVSWYQQALGQGPQFIFQYYREEENGRGNFPPRFSGLQFPNYSSELNVNALELDDSALYLCASSSAGRAPTVETQYFGPGTRLLVL.

The chain is built from TRBV12-1 and TRBJ2-1; no DNA check was done on the table's D call, TRBD1. TRBV12-1 is a pseudogene locus. The CDR3 is made up of 14 amino acids. The CDR3 here is CASSIKQGEDEQFF. Written as DNA, the CDR3 is TGTGCCAGCAGCATAAAACAGGGGGAGGATGAGCAGTTCTTC.

The rearrangement links TRBV4-1 to TRBJ1-2, with TRBD1 as a possible D gene (6 bases). V shed 0 bases and J shed 7 bases, with 6 bases lying between them. The CDR3 has 12 amino acids. The V gene's germline CDR1 is MGHRA and CDR2 YSYEKL. The CDR3 reads CASSQEQGGYTF. The CDR3 region has the DNA TGCGCCAGCAGCCAAGAACAGGGTGGCTACACCTTC.

The V gene is TRBV28, the J gene TRBJ2-7; no clear D. Germline V gene data show CDR1 as MDHEN and CDR2 as SYDVKM. V was shortened by 4 bases and J by 11 bases, with 18 bases between the two germline ends. The CDR3 sequence is 13 residues long. This chain's CDR3 is CASSSFPTSSKYF. For the CDR3, the DNA is TGTGCCAGCAGTTCCTTCCCGACCTCTAGTAAGTACTTC.

The gene calls are TRBV4-3 and TRBJ2-3; D unclear. Germline V gene sequence: CDR1 LGHNA, CDR2 YSLEER. Trimming removed 1 base at V and 3 bases at J, with 11 bases between. The CDR3 sequence is 15 residues long. CDR3 residues: CASSQAATETDTQYF. CDR3 in DNA: TGCGCCAGCAGCCAAGCCGCTACAGAAACAGATACGCAGTATTTT.

V gene TRBV5-1 combines with J gene TRBJ2-3; 8 bases line up with TRBD2. The CDR3 loop spans 20 amino acids. V shed 4 bases, J shed 0 bases, and the junction held 19 bases outside the gene matches. Germline V lookup: CDR1 SGHRS, CDR2 YFSETQ. Written as DNA, the CDR3 is TGCGCCAGCAGCCCCGGGAGGGGGACGGGGGTACAACTAAGCACAGATACGCAGTATTTT. Translating gives CASSPGRGTGVQLSTDTQYF.

V and J are TRBV21-1 and TRBJ2-7; TRBD1, the table's D call, was not compared with the DNA. TRBV21-1 is flagged as a pseudogene. This CDR3 is 14 amino acids long. This CDR3 reads CASNPHKQGNEQYV. The CDR3, as DNA: TGTGCCAGCAACCCTCATAAACAGGGTAACGAGCAGTACGTC.

The V call is TRBV2, the J call TRBJ2-2; D may be TRBD1 (6 bases). The CDR3 extends over 13 amino acids. Germline values: CDR1 SNHLY, CDR2 FYNNEI. V shed 7 bases and J shed 6 bases, with 12 bases lying between them. CDR3 nucleotides: TGTGCCAGCAATCAGGGGCCGGCCGGGGAGCTGTTTTTT. It specifies CASNQGPAGELFF. The entire variable domain, with the rest obtained from reference TRBV2 and TRBJ2-2, is as follows: EPEVTQTPSHQVTQMGQEVILRCVPISNHLYFYWYRQILGQKVEFLVSFYNNEISEKSEIFDDQFSVERPDGSNFTLKIRSTKLEDSAMYFCASNQGPAGELFFGEGSRLTVL.

This chain links TRBV18 with TRBJ2-3; 10 positions agree with TRBD1. Germline assignment: CDR1 KGHSH and CDR2 LQKENI. The CDR3 runs to 14 residues. V dropped 3 bases and J dropped 4; count of bases not matched to a gene: 1. Written as DNA, the CDR3 is TGTGCCAGCTCACCCGGACAGGGGGCAGATACGCAGTATTTT. Translated: CASSPGQGADTQYF. The variable domain in full, with the rest retrieved from reference TRBV18 and TRBJ2-3, is NAGVMQNPRHLVRRRGQEARLRCSPMKGHSHVYWYRQLPEEGLKFMVYLQKENIIDESGMPKERFSAEFPKEGPSILRIQQVVRGDSAAYFCASSPGQGADTQYFGPGTRLTVL.

A remark on this clone: Other DNA sequences of this sample code for an identical CDR3. The chain is built from TRBV18 and TRBJ1-1; 8 positions agree with TRBD1. Germline V gene data show CDR1 as KGHSH and CDR2 as LQKENI. This CDR3 contains 15 residues. V trimming: 2 bases; J trimming: 2 bases; junction bases outside the gene matches: 4. DNA of the CDR3: TGTGCCAGCTCACCAGGACAGGGCCTCAACACTGAAGCTTTCTTT. Its translation is CASSPGQGLNTEAFF.

This clone has just one count. The chain carries TRBV5-1 and TRBJ1-2, with 7 positions matching TRBD1. CDR1 is SGHRS and CDR2 is YFSETQ in the germline V gene. This CDR3 comprises 15 residues. V trimming: 3 bases; J trimming: 4 bases; junction bases outside the gene matches: 9. CDR3 sequence reads: CASSSPYGTAYGYTF. The CDR3 region has the DNA TGCGCCAGCAGCTCCCCTTATGGGACAGCCTATGGCTACACCTTC.

The chain links TRBV7-2 to TRBJ2-1; TRBD2 aligns across 11 bases. V was clipped by 5 bases and J by 7 bases; unmatched bases: 1. Germline V gene lookup returns CDR1 SGHTA and CDR2 FQGNSA. The CDR3 totals 13 residues. CDR3 coding DNA: TGTGCCAGCAGCACTAGCGGGGGTAATGAGCAGTTCTTC. Translating it yields CASSTSGGNEQFF.

The V and J genes are TRBV5-1 and TRBJ2-4; either TRBD1 or TRBD2 may supply D (6 bases each). Germline values: CDR1 SGHRS, CDR2 YFSETQ. Trimming took off 0 bases at V and 0 bases at J, with 13 bases between the two ends. CDR3 length: 17 residues. The CDR3 protein is CASSLGAGTQAKNIQYF. For the CDR3, the DNA is TGCGCCAGCAGCTTGGGTGCGGGGACACAAGCCAAAAACATTCAGTACTTC.

The rearrangement uses TRBV18 and TRBJ1-5; D might be TRBD1 (5 bases). Looked up from germline, CDR1 is KGHSH and CDR2 is LQKENI. Trimming removed 6 bases at V and 2 bases at J, with 11 bases between. This CDR3 is 14 amino acids long. This CDR3 is CASSAGGGNQPQHF. DNA for the CDR3: TGTGCCAGCTCCGCCGGGGGGGGCAATCAGCCCCAGCATTTT.

The chain has TRBV2 and TRBJ1-2; the D is unclear. V was cut by 6 bases and J by 1 base, with 15 bases left in between. The length of the CDR3 is 15 residues. Germline assignment: CDR1 SNHLY and CDR2 FYNNEI. DNA of the CDR3: TGTGCCAGCAGGCCGGCCGGATGGGATAACTATGGCTACACCTTC. Translating it yields CASRPAGWDNYGYTF.

This clone is a singleton in its sample. The chain is built from TRBV9 and TRBJ2-3; 7 nucleotides line up with TRBD2. The CDR3 runs 14 residues. The ends lost 4 bases at V and 3 bases at J; junction bases unmatched: 5. The germline V gene encodes CDR1 SGDLS and CDR2 YYNGEE. CDR3 amino acids: CASSPLGGTDTQYF. In DNA, the CDR3 is TGTGCCAGCAGCCCCCTGGGGGGGACAGATACGCAGTATTTT.

This CDR3 reads CASSPPREQDSRPNEKLFF. For the CDR3, the DNA is TGTGCCAGCTCACCCCCCCGTGAACAGGACAGCCGACCTAATGAAAAACTGTTTTTT. This rearrangement joins TRBV18 to TRBJ1-4; D may be TRBD1 (6 bases). V lost 3 bases to trimming and J lost 3 bases, with 23 bases between them. This CDR3 spans 19 amino acids. Germline V gives CDR1 KGHSH, CDR2 LQKENI. Looking up the rest from reference TRBV18 and TRBJ1-4 gives the full variable domain: NAGVMQNPRHLVRRRGQEARLRCSPMKGHSHVYWYRQLPEEGLKFMVYLQKENIIDESGMPKERFSAEFPKEGPSILRIQQVVRGDSAAYFCASSPPREQDSRPNEKLFFGSGTQLSVL.

The chain couples TRBV7-2 to TRBJ2-1, with no clear D. The CDR3 is 15 residues long. With 0 bases removed from V and 4 bases from J, the gap between germline ends came to 10 bases. CDR1 and CDR2 from the germline V gene are SGHTA and FQGNSA. The CDR3 protein is CASSLALFLYNEQFF. As DNA, the CDR3 is TGTGCCAGCAGCTTAGCACTTTTCCTTTACAATGAGCAGTTCTTC.

The V gene is TRBV7-3, the J gene TRBJ2-5; the match to TRBD2 covers 8 bases. The trim removed 1 base at V and 2 bases at J, leaving 6 bases unmatched. Germline loops: CDR1 SGHTA, CDR2 FQGTGA. This CDR3 contains 16 residues. CDR3 loop: CASSLMGGGTQETQYF. The CDR3 DNA follows: TGTGCCAGCAGCTTAATGGGCGGGGGGACACAAGAGACCCAGTACTTC.